The 16 T cell receptor beta chains reported below all come from one sample, sequenced in a study of shared clonotypes between healthy human individuals. Only in-frame clones appear in the TCRdb table, and some are missing; sequencing was by immunoSEQ multiplex PCR. Of millions of clones listed, about 95% are singletons. Source material: naive CD4+ T cells sorted from blood. Subset denoted: CD45RA+ positively selected. The receptor source for this set is a man younger than 30 in good health.

This chain connects TRBV5-5 to TRBJ2-2, with D unresolved. Trimming removed 4 bases at V and 1 base at J, with 2 bases between. The CDR3 has 12 residues. Looked up from germline, CDR1 is SGHKS and CDR2 is YYEKEE (reference sequence). DNA for the CDR3: TGTGCCAGCAGCCAGAACACCGGGGAGCTGTTTTTT. Its translation is CASSQNTGELFF.

The V gene is TRBV5-1, the J gene TRBJ2-5, with no clear D. CDR3 length equals 14 residues. CDR1 and CDR2 from the germline V gene are SGHRS and YFSETQ. The V gene lost 5 bases and the J gene lost 0 bases, with 11 bases spanning the gap. The CDR3 protein is CASRQKVYQETQYF. The CDR3 DNA follows: TGCGCCAGCAGACAAAAGGTCTACCAAGAGACCCAGTACTTC.

The V gene is TRBV28, the J gene TRBJ1-2; D is perhaps TRBD1 (6 bases). The CDR3 sequence is 17 residues long. Looked up from germline, CDR1 is MDHEN and CDR2 is SYDVKM. Trimming took 5 bases from V and 4 from J, leaving 23 bases between them. CDR3 sequence (DNA): TGTGCCAGCAGTCCAGGAGTCATACAGGGAGGCCCCTATGGCTACACCTTC. Protein product: CASSPGVIQGGPYGYTF.

The CDR3 is CASSGDRGLFYEQYF. As DNA, the CDR3 is TGTGCCAGCAGTGGCGACAGGGGCCTCTTCTACGAGCAGTACTTC. This rearrangement joins TRBV28 to TRBJ2-7, with TRBD1 matching over 8 bases. The CDR3 runs to 15 residues. Germline V gene data show CDR1 as MDHEN and CDR2 as SYDVKM. Losses at the gene ends were 5 bases for V and 3 bases for J; bases not matched to a gene: 9.

The chain carries TRBV30 and TRBJ1-1; 7 bases agree with TRBD1. The CDR3 has 15 residues. Trimming removed 2 bases from V and 0 bases from J; junction bases left unmatched: 6. Germline assignment: CDR1 GTSNPN and CDR2 SVGIG (reference sequence). The DNA of the CDR3 is TGTGCCTGGAGTCCTCCCGGGACAGTGAACACTGAAGCTTTCTTT. As protein: CAWSPPGTVNTEAFF.

In regard to this clone: This sample includes further DNA sequences coding for the same CDR3. The V gene is TRBV6-5, the J gene TRBJ1-2; tentative D call: TRBD1 (6 bases). V lost 5 bases to trimming and J lost 5 bases, with 15 bases between them. This CDR3 is 14 amino acids long. The germline V gene encodes CDR1 MNHEY and CDR2 SVGAGI. The CDR3 region has the DNA TGTGCCAGCAGTCGGACGACAGGAAGATATGGCTACACCTTC. It codes for CASSRTTGRYGYTF.

The chain is built from TRBV6-6 and TRBJ1-3; 7 bases align to TRBD1. The germline gives CDR1 MNHNY, CDR2 SVGAGI (reference sequence). The ends lost 5 bases at V and 2 bases at J; junction bases unmatched: 3. The CDR3 consists of 14 residues. This CDR3 reads CASSKTGAGNTIYF. CDR3 nucleotides: TGTGCCAGCAGTAAAACAGGGGCTGGAAACACCATATATTTT.

The V and J genes are TRBV7-2 and TRBJ2-1; D might be TRBD1 or TRBD2, each matching 5 bases. CDR1 is SGHTA and CDR2 is FQGNSA in the germline V gene. V lost 7 bases and J lost 9, with 16 bases in between. The CDR3 sequence is 13 residues long. The CDR3 region has the DNA TGTGCCAGCACCTCGGGACCGAGCATTGAGCAGTTCTTC. Residues: CASTSGPSIEQFF.

CDR3 sequence: CASSPLAANNEQFF. For the CDR3, the DNA is TGTGCCAGCAGCCCTCTAGCGGCTAACAATGAGCAGTTCTTC. V and J are TRBV6-5 and TRBJ2-1; TRBD2 aligns across 7 bases. The CDR3 extends over 14 amino acids. The V and J ends lost 6 bases and 5 bases, in that order; junction bases with no gene match: 7. The V gene's germline CDR1 is MNHEY and CDR2 SVGAGI.

The genes are TRBV6-6 and TRBJ2-7, with TRBD2 matching over 7 bases. There are 15 residues in the CDR3. Germline CDR1 MNHNY, CDR2 SVGAGI (reference sequence). V trimming: 2 bases; J trimming: 5 bases; junction bases outside the gene matches: 9. The CDR3 nucleotides read TGTGCCAGCAGTTACGGGGAGGGCAGGTTCAACGAGCAGTACTTC. It translates to CASSYGEGRFNEQYF.

V is TRBV7-2 and J is TRBJ1-1; maybe TRBD1 (5 bases). Germline V CDR1 and CDR2: SGHTA, FQGNSA. The CDR3 has 15 amino acids. Trimming pared 0 bases from V and 0 bases from J, leaving 8 bases between. CDR3 nucleotides: TGTGCCAGCAGCTTAGCTGAGGGGATGAACACTGAAGCTTTCTTT. Its translation is CASSLAEGMNTEAFF.

The chain couples TRBV5-5 to TRBJ2-7; D gene uncertain. Per the germline V gene, CDR1 is SGHKS and CDR2 is YYEKEE (reference sequence). The length of the CDR3 is 15 residues. The V and J ends lost 0 bases and 0 bases respectively, with 10 bases between them. CDR3 amino acids: CASSLGDVRSYEQYF. CDR3 bases: TGTGCCAGCAGCTTGGGCGATGTCCGCTCCTACGAGCAGTACTTC.

A single count supports this clone. This rearrangement joins TRBV18 to TRBJ1-3; perhaps TRBD1 as D (5 bases). Germline CDR1 and CDR2: KGHSH and LQKENI. The CDR3 length is 18 residues. Trimming shortened V by 3 bases and J by 0 bases, and 18 bases separated the two germline ends. The CDR3 sequence: CASSPPGTAWSSGNTIYF. CDR3 DNA: TGTGCCAGCTCACCCCCCGGGACCGCATGGAGCTCTGGAAACACCATATATTTT.

The V and J genes are TRBV6-1 and TRBJ2-1; no reliable D call. Trimming took 8 bases from V and 4 from J, leaving 15 bases between them. The CDR3 runs to 14 residues. Per the germline V gene, CDR1 is MNHNS and CDR2 is SASEGT. This chain's CDR3 is CASCADGIYNEQFF. The CDR3 region has the DNA TGTGCCAGCTGTGCAGACGGAATTTACAATGAGCAGTTCTTC.

The chain recombines TRBV7-2 with TRBJ2-5, with 8 positions matching TRBD1. CDR1 SGHTA and CDR2 FQGNSA come from the germline V gene. V trimming: 1 base; J trimming: 5 bases; junction bases outside the gene matches: 12. This CDR3 contains 17 residues. The CDR3 spells CASSLGAVGQGQETQYF. In DNA form, the CDR3 reads TGTGCCAGCAGCTTAGGAGCTGTCGGACAGGGTCAGGAGACCCAGTACTTC.

The rearrangement joins TRBV15 to TRBJ1-1; no clear D. V dropped 5 bases and J dropped 8 bases, with 12 bases sitting between them. This CDR3 contains 12 residues. From germline, CDR1 is LNHNV and CDR2 YYDKDF (reference sequence). The CDR3 nucleotides are TGTGCCACCAGCTCCTGGGCGGAGGAAGCTTTCTTT. Its translation is CATSSWAEEAFF.